The 12 T cell receptor beta chains in this list originate from one sample, sequenced in a study of cytomegalovirus exposure and HLA in healthy donors. Profiling relied on immunoSEQ multiplex PCR, and the TCRdb table lists in-frame clones only, not all of them. The data contain tens of thousands of clones, 94% of them singletons. The material sequenced was PBMCs. Receptors originate from a woman aged 18-35 years in good health and CMV-seropositive.

The rearrangement links TRBV21-1 to TRBJ2-5; the D segment call TRBD2 is taken from the table without a DNA check. TRBV21-1 is designated a pseudogene. CDR3 size: 18 residues. Here the CDR3 DNA reads TGTGCCAGCAGCAAAGTGTGGACTAGCGATAGGCCCCAAGAGACCCAGTACTTC. Translated, it gives CASSKVWTSDRPQETQYF.

The V call is TRBV4-1, the J call TRBJ1-2; a possible D gene is TRBD1 (6 bases). Per germline, CDR1 MGHRA and CDR2 YSYEKL. Trimming removed 4 bases at V and 8 bases at J, with 20 bases between. The CDR3 runs 15 residues. For the CDR3, the DNA is TGCGCCAGCAGCCCTGGGAATTTATACCAGGGGGGCTACACCTTC. Encoded protein: CASSPGNLYQGGYTF.

Worth noting for this clone: Distinct nucleotide sequences in the sample also encode this CDR3. V gene TRBV6-1 combines with J gene TRBJ1-2, with 7 positions matching TRBD1. V lost 2 bases and J lost 4; bases outside the gene matches: 1. Germline CDR1 is MNHNS and CDR2 is SASEGT. The CDR3 is made up of 13 amino acids. The CDR3 loop reads CASSEPGGYGYTF. CDR3 sequence (DNA): TGTGCCAGCAGTGAACCAGGGGGCTATGGCTACACCTTC.

V gene TRBV30 combines with J gene TRBJ1-1, with 8 bases matching TRBD1. This CDR3 contains 14 residues. V trimming: 2 bases; J trimming: 5 bases; junction bases outside the gene matches: 7. CDR1 is GTSNPN, CDR2 SVGIG, per germline (reference sequence). CDR3 loop: CAWSPQGAGTEAFF. Here the CDR3 DNA reads TGTGCCTGGAGTCCCCAGGGGGCGGGTACTGAAGCTTTCTTT.

CDR3 bases: TGCGCCAGCAGCCAAGAGGAGGGTTTCTCCTACAATGAGCAGTTCTTC. Translated, it gives CASSQEEGFSYNEQFF. The chain is built from TRBV4-3 and TRBJ2-1; maybe TRBD2 (6 bases). The V gene's germline CDR1 is LGHNA and CDR2 YSLEER. Trimming cost V 0 bases and J 0 bases, with 9 bases left between them. The CDR3 sequence is 16 residues long.

The chain employs TRBV18 and TRBJ1-2; 8 positions match TRBD1. This CDR3 is 14 amino acids long. Looked up from germline, CDR1 is KGHSH and CDR2 is LQKENI. Losses at the gene ends were 6 bases for V and 7 bases for J; bases not matched to a gene: 10. The CDR3 region has the DNA TGTGCCAGCTCCCCCTCGGACAGGGTAGCTGGCTACACCTTC. It translates to CASSPSDRVAGYTF.

This clone was recorded once. The genes are TRBV7-9 and TRBJ2-7; 11 bases map to TRBD2. This CDR3 is built from 16 residues. Germline trimming cut 5 bases from V and 5 bases from J; bases unmatched to any gene: 11. Germline V gives CDR1 SEHNR, CDR2 FQNEAQ (reference sequence). CDR3 nucleotides: TGTGCCAGCAGCCTCCGTGGTAGCGGGGGGGCGGACGAGCAGTACTTC. As protein: CASSLRGSGGADEQYF.

V usage is TRBV7-2 and J usage is TRBJ2-5; 15 bases are a match to TRBD2. V shed 6 bases and J 8 bases; nucleotides not matched to a gene: 10. The CDR3 covers 16 residues. Per the germline V gene, CDR1 is SGHTA and CDR2 is FQGNSA. This CDR3 reads CASRPTGTSGRSTQYF. CDR3 coding DNA: TGTGCCAGCAGACCAACCGGGACTAGCGGGAGGTCCACCCAGTACTTC.

This chain joins TRBV6-6 and TRBJ2-7; 7 bases line up with TRBD2. The V and J ends lost 6 bases and 2 bases, in that order; junction bases with no gene match: 4. This CDR3 is 13 amino acids long. Germline CDR1 is MNHNY and CDR2 is SVGAGI (reference sequence). Here the CDR3 reads CASRPGLTYEQYF. CDR3 DNA sequence: TGTGCCAGCAGACCGGGACTAACCTACGAGCAGTACTTC.

This clone was detected only once. The chain combines TRBV2 with TRBJ1-2, with 7 bases lining up with TRBD1. CDR1 SNHLY and CDR2 FYNNEI come from the germline V gene. The CDR3 consists of 13 residues. V was pared by 6 bases and J by 6 bases, with 7 bases of the junction left unmatched. CDR3 in amino acids: CASRTGQVDGYTF. For the CDR3, the DNA is TGTGCCAGCAGGACAGGACAGGTCGATGGCTACACCTTC.

This chain connects TRBV2 to TRBJ1-1; a possible D gene is TRBD1 (6 bases). Germline V CDR1 and CDR2: SNHLY, FYNNEI. This CDR3 comprises 11 residues. V gave up 9 bases and J gave up 5 bases, with 10 bases separating them. DNA for the CDR3: TGTGCCAGAGGGGGTGGAACTGAAGCTTTCTTT. Its protein is CARGGGTEAFF.

This chain links TRBV5-1 with TRBJ1-1, with D possibly TRBD1 on 5 matching bases. The CDR3 is 13 amino acids. The V end was cut by 0 bases, the J end by 4 bases, with 7 bases between. Germline V gives CDR1 SGHRS, CDR2 YFSETQ. The chain's CDR3 is CASSLEGLTEAFF. For the CDR3, the DNA is TGCGCCAGCAGCTTGGAGGGGCTCACTGAAGCTTTCTTT.